The sequence of this TCR beta chain was determined in a study of neurological immune-mediated disorders. This clonotype has a count of ten or more. As to time point: longitudinal time-point 2. A total of 2 million PBMCs stored at -80 degrees C provided the unsorted libraries. The team produced cDNA through 5'RACE using 10-nucleotide random UMIs. Each CDR3 protein gets one entry after TCRdb re-called the 5' RACE reads with MiXCR. The repertoire holds 84,000 or so distinct CDR3 sequences, with under 15% as singletons. CDR1 and CDR2 from the germline V gene are DFQATT and SNEGSKA (reference sequence). This CDR3 comprises 16 residues. V was clipped by 1 base and J by 4 bases, with 17 bases between them.

The sequenced sample was PBMCs. The J gene is TRBJ2-1, the V gene TRBV20-1; D not certain. The sequence was obtained from a female donor with HTLV-1-associated myelopathy (HAM/TSP). DNA of the CDR3: TGCAGTGCTAGAGTGTTCAGCTCAAACAAGTACAATGAGCAGTTCTTC. Translation: CSARVFSSNKYNEQFF.